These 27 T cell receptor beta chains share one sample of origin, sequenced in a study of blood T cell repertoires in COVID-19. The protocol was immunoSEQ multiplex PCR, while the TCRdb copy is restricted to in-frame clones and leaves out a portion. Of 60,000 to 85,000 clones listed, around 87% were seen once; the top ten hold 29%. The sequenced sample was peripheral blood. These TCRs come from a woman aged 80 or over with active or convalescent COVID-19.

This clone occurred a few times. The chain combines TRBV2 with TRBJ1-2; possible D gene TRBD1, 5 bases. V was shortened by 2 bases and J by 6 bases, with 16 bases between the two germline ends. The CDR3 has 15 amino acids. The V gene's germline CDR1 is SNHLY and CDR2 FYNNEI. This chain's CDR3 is CASSEWVRQRDGYTF. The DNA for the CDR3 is TGTGCCAGCAGTGAATGGGTAAGACAGCGCGATGGCTACACCTTC.

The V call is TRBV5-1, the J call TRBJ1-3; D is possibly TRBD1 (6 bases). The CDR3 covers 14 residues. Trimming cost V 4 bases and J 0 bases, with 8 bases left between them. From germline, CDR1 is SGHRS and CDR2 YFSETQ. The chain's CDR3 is CASSNRVSGNTIYF. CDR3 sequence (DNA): TGCGCCAGCAGCAACAGGGTCTCTGGAAACACCATATATTTT.

In DNA, the CDR3 is TGCGCCAGCAGCGGGACAGGGGCTAACTATGGCTACACCTTC. Translating it yields CASSGTGANYGYTF. The chain couples TRBV4-3 to TRBJ1-2; 10 bases align to TRBD1. Germline V lookup: CDR1 LGHNA, CDR2 YSLEER. J was trimmed by 0 bases and V by 5 bases; bases with no gene match: 0. The CDR3 has 14 amino acids.

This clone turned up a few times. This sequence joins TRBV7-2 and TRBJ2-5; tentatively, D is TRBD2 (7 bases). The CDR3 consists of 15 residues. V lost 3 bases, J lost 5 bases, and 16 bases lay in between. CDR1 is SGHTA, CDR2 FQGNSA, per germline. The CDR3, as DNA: TGTGCCAGCAGCTTTGGGGGGGGGCCTTGGGAGACCCAGTACTTC. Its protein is CASSFGGGPWETQYF.

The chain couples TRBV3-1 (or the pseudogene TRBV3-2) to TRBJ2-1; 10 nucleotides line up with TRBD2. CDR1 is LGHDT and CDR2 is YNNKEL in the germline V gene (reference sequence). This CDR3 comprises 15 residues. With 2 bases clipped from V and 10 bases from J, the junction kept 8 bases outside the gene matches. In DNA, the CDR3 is TGTGCCAGCAGCCAATCGCCAGCGGGGGGGCGCGAGCAGTTCTTC. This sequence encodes CASSQSPAGGREQFF.

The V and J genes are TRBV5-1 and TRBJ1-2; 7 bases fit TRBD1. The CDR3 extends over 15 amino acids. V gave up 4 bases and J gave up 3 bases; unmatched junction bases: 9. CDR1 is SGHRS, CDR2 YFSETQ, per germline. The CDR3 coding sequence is TGCGCCAGCAGCGGGGGACAGTCGGACTACTATGGCTACACCTTC. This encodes CASSGGQSDYYGYTF.

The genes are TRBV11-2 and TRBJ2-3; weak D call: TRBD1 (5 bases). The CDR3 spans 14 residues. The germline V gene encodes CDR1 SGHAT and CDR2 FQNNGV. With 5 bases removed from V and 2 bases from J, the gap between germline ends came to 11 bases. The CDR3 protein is CASSDPTDTDTQYF. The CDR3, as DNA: TGTGCCAGCAGCGATCCGACAGACACAGATACGCAGTATTTT.

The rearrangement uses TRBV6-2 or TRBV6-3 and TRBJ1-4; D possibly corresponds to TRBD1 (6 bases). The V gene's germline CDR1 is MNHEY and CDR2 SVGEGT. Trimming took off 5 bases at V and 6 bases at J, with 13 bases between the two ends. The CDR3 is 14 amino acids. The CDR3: CASSRDRTYEKLFF. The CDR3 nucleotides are TGTGCCAGCAGTCGAGACAGGACTTATGAAAAACTGTTTTTT.

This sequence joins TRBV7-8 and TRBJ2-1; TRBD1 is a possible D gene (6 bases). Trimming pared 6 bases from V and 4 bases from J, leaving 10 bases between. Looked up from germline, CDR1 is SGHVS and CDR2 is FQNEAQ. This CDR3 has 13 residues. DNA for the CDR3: TGTGCCAGCAGTATACAGGGATACAATGAGCAGTTCTTC. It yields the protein CASSIQGYNEQFF.

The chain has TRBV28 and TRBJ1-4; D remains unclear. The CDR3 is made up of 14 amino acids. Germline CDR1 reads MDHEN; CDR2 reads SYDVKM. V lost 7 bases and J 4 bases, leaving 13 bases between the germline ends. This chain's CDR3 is CASTALTFNEKLFF. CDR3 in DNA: TGTGCCAGCACCGCGTTAACCTTTAATGAAAAACTGTTTTTT.

CDR3 nucleotide sequence: TGTGCCAGCAGCCCCCGGGACAGGGGCTCCTACGAGCAGTACTTC. Amino acid sequence: CASSPRDRGSYEQYF. The genes are TRBV11-3 and TRBJ2-7, with 10 bases identical to TRBD1. J lost 0 bases, V lost 5 bases, and 4 bases had no gene match. CDR3 length equals 15 residues. Germline lookup yields CDR1 SGHNT and CDR2 YENEEA.

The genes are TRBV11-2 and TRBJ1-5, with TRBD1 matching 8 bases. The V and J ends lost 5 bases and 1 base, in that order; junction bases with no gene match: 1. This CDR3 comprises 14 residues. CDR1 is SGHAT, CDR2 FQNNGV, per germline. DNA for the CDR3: TGTGCCAGCAGCCGGACAGGGAGCAATCAGCCCCAGCATTTT. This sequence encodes CASSRTGSNQPQHF. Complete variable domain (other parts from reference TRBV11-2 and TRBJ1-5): EAGVAQSPRYKIIEKRQSVAFWCNPISGHATLYWYQQILGQGPKLLIQFQNNGVVDDSQLPKDRFSAERLKGVDSTLKIQPAKLEDSAVYLCASSRTGSNQPQHFGDGTRLSIL.

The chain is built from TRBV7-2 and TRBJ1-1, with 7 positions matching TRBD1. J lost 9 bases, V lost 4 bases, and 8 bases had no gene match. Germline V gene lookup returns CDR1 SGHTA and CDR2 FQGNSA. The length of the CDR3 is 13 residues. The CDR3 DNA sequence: TGTGCCAGCAGCTACGAGTGGGGACAGAAAGCTTTCTTT. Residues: CASSYEWGQKAFF. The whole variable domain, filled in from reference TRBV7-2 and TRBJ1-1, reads GAGVSQSPSNKVTEKGKDVELRCDPISGHTALYWYRQSLGQGLEFLIYFQGNSAPDKSGLPSDRFSAERTGGSVSTLTIQRTQQEDSAVYLCASSYEWGQKAFFGQGTRLTVV.

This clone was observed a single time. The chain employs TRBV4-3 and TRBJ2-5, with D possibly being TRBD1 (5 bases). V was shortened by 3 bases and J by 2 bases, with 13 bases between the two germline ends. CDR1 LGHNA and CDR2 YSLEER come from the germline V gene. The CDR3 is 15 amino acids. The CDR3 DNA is TGCGCCAGCAGCCATGGAGACAGACGTCAAGAGACCCAGTACTTC. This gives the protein CASSHGDRRQETQYF.

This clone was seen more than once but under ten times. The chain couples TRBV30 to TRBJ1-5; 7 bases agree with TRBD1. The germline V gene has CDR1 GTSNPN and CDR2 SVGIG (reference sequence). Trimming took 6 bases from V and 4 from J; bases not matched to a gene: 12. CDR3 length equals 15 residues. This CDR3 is CACSRTGGRNQPQHF. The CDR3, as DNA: TGTGCCTGTTCCCGGACAGGAGGCAGAAATCAGCCCCAGCATTTT.

CDR3 DNA sequence: TGTGCCAGTAGTATTGGACAGGGCAGCAATGAGCAGTTCTTC. Its translation: CASSIGQGSNEQFF. The rearrangement joins TRBV19 to TRBJ2-1; 8 positions match TRBD1. The V gene end was trimmed by 3 bases and the J gene end by 6 bases; junction bases not matched to a gene: 4. This CDR3 spans 14 amino acids. Germline V gene sequence: CDR1 LNHDA, CDR2 SQIVND (reference sequence). Supplemented by reference TRBV19 and TRBJ2-1, the full variable domain reads DGGITQSPKYLFRKEGQNVTLSCEQNLNHDAMYWYRQDPGQGLRLIYYSQIVNDFQKGDIAEGYSVSREKKESFPLTVTSAQKNPTAFYLCASSIGQGSNEQFFGPGTRLTVL.

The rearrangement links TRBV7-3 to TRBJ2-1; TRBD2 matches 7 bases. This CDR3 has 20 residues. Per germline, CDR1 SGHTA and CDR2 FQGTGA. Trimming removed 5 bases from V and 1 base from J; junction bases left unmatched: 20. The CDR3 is CASSPGPGTITPASYNEQFF. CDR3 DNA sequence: TGTGCCAGCAGCCCAGGACCCGGGACTATAACTCCAGCTTCCTACAATGAGCAGTTCTTC.

Here the CDR3 reads CASSLVGTGIREKLFF. The CDR3 region has the DNA TGCGCCAGCAGCTTGGTGGGGACAGGGATCAGGGAAAAACTGTTTTTT. The genes are TRBV5-1 and TRBJ1-4, with TRBD1 matching over 9 bases. Per the germline V gene, CDR1 is SGHRS and CDR2 is YFSETQ. Losses at the gene ends were 0 bases for V and 8 bases for J; bases not matched to a gene: 8. The CDR3 is 16 residues long.

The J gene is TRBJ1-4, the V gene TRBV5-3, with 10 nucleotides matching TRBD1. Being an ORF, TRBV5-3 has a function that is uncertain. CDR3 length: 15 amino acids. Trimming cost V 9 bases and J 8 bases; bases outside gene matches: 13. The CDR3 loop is CAKDRGQPLGEKLFF. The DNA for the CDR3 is TGTGCCAAAGACAGGGGGCAGCCACTTGGCGAAAAACTGTTTTTT.

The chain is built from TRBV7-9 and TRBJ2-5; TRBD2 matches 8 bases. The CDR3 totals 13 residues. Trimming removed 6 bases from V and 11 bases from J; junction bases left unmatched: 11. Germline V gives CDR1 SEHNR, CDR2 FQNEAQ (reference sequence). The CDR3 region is CASRTGLAGLQYF. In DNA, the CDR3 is TGTGCCAGCAGAACCGGACTAGCTGGCCTACAGTACTTC.

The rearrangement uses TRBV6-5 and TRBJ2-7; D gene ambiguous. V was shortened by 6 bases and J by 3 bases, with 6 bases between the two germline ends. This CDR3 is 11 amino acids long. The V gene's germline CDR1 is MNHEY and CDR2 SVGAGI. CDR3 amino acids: CASRKSYEQYF. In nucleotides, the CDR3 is TGTGCCAGCAGGAAGAGCTACGAGCAGTACTTC.

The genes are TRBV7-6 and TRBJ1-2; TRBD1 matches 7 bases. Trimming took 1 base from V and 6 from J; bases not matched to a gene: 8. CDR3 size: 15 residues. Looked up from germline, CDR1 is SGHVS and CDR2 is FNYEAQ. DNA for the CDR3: TGTGCCAGCAGCTTAGTCGTGGAGGGGGCGGATGGCTACACCTTC. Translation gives CASSLVVEGADGYTF.

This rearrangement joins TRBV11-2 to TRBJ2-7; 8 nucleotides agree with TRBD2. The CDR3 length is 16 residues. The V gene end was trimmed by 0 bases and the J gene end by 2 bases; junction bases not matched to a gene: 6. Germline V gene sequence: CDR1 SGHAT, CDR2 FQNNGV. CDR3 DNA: TGTGCCAGCAGCTTAGACTCAGCGGGGGCACCCTACGAGCAGTACTTC. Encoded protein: CASSLDSAGAPYEQYF.

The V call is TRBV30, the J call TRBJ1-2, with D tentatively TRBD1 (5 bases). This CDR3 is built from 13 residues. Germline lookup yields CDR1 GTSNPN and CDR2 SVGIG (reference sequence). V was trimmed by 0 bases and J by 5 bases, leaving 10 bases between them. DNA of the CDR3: TGTGCCTGGAGTGTCGGGACTGAGTATGGCTACACCTTC. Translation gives CAWSVGTEYGYTF.

The CDR3 region has the DNA TGTGCCAGCAGTCTCAGGGCGGGGGGTTTTCTCGGTGAGCAGTTCTTC. It yields the protein CASSLRAGGFLGEQFF. The rearrangement joins TRBV6-2 or TRBV6-3 to TRBJ2-1; TRBD2 matches 8 bases. V was pared by 5 bases and J by 9 bases, with 15 bases of the junction left unmatched. CDR3 length equals 16 residues. Germline V gene sequence: CDR1 MNHEY, CDR2 SVGEGT.

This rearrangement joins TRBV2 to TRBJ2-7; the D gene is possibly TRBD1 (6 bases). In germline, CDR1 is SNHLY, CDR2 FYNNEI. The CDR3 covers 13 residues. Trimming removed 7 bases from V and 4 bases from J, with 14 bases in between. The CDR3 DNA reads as TGTGCCAGCAATTCCGGGACACTTTACGAGCAGTACTTC. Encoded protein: CASNSGTLYEQYF.

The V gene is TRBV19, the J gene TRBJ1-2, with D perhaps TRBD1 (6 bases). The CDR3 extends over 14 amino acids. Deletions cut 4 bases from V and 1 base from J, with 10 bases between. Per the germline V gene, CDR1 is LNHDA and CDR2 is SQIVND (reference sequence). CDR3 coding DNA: TGTGCCAGTAGTAGGTCAGGGGATAACTATGGCTACACCTTC. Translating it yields CASSRSGDNYGYTF. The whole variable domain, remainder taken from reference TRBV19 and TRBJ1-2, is DGGITQSPKYLFRKEGQNVTLSCEQNLNHDAMYWYRQDPGQGLRLIYYSQIVNDFQKGDIAEGYSVSREKKESFPLTVTSAQKNPTAFYLCASSRSGDNYGYTFGSGTRLTVV.